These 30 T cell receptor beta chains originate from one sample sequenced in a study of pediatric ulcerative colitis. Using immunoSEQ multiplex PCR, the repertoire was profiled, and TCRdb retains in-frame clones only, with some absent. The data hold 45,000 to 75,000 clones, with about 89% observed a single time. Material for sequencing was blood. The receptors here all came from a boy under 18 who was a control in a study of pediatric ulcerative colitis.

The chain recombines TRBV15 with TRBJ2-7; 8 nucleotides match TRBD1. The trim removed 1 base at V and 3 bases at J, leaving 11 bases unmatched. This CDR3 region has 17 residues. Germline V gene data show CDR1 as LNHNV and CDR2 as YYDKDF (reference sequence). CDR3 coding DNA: TGTGCCACCAGCAGAGCGCCCTCCGGGACAGGCTTCTACGAGCAGTACTTC. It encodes CATSRAPSGTGFYEQYF. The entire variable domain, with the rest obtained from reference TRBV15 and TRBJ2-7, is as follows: DAMVIQNPRYQVTQFGKPVTLSCSQTLNHNVMYWYQQKSSQAPKLLFHYYDKDFNNEADTPDNFQSRRPNTSFCFLDIRSPGLGDTAMYLCATSRAPSGTGFYEQYFGPGTRLTVT.

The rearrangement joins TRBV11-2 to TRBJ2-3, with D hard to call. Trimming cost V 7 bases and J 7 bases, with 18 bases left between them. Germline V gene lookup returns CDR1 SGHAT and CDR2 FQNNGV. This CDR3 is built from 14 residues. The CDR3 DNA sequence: TGTGCCAGCAACCTAAGGCGGACGAGCCATACGCAGTATTTT. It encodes CASNLRRTSHTQYF.

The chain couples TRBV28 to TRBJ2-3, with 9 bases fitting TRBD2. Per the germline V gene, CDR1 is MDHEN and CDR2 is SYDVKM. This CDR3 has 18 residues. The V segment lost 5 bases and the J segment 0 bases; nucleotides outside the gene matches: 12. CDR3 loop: CASSRRMLTSGSTDTQYF. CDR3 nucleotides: TGTGCCAGCAGTCGACGCATGCTAACTAGCGGGAGCACAGATACGCAGTATTTT. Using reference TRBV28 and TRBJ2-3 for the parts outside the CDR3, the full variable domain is DVKVTQSSRYLVKRTGEKVFLECVQDMDHENMFWYRQDPGLGLRLIYFSYDVKMKEKGDIPEGYSVSREKKERFSLILESASTNQTSMYLCASSRRMLTSGSTDTQYFGPGTRLTVL.

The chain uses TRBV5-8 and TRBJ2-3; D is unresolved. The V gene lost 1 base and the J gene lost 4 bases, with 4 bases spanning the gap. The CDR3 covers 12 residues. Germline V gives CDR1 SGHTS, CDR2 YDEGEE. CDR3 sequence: CASSLRADTQYF. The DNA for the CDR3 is TGTGCCAGCAGCTTGCGAGCAGATACGCAGTATTTT.

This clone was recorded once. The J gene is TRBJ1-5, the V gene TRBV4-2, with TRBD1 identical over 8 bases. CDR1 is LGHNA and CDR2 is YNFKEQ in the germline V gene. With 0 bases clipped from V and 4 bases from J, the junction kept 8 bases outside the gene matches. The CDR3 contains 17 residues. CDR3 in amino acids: CASSQDTGTGRNQPQHF. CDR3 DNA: TGTGCCAGCAGCCAAGACACTGGGACAGGTCGGAATCAGCCCCAGCATTTT.

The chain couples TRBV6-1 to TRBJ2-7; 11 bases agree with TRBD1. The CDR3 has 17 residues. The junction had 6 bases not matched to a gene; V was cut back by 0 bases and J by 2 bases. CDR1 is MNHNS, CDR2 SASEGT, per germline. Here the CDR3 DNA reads TGTGCCAGCAGTGAAGCTGCGTGGGGACAGGGGGCCTACGAGCAGTACTTC. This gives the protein CASSEAAWGQGAYEQYF.

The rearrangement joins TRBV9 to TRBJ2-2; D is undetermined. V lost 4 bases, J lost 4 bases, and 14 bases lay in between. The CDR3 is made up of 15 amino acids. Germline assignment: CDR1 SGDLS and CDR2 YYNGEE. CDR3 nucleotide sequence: TGTGCCAGCAGCCCAATAGGGTCCCCCACCGGGGAGCTGTTTTTT. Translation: CASSPIGSPTGELFF.

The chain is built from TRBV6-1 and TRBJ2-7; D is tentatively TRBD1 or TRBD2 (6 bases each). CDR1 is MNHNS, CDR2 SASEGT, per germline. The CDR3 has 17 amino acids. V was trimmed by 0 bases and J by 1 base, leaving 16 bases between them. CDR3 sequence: CASSEARRGGLSYEQYF. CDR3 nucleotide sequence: TGTGCCAGCAGTGAAGCGCGTAGAGGGGGGTTATCCTACGAGCAGTACTTC.

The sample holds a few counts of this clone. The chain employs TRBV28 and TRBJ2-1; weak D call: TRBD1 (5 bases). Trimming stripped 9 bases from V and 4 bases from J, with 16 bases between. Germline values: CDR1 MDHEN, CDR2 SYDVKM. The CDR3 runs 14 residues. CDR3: CASDDTGAYNEQFF. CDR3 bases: TGTGCCAGTGACGATACAGGAGCGTACAATGAGCAGTTCTTC. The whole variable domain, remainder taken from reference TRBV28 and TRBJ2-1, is DVKVTQSSRYLVKRTGEKVFLECVQDMDHENMFWYRQDPGLGLRLIYFSYDVKMKEKGDIPEGYSVSREKKERFSLILESASTNQTSMYLCASDDTGAYNEQFFGPGTRLTVL.

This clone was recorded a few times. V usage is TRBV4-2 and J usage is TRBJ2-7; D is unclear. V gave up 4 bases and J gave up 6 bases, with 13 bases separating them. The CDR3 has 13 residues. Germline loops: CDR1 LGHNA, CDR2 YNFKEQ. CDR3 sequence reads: CASSLKEMSEQYF. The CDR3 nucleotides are TGTGCCAGCAGCCTAAAGGAGATGAGCGAGCAGTACTTC.

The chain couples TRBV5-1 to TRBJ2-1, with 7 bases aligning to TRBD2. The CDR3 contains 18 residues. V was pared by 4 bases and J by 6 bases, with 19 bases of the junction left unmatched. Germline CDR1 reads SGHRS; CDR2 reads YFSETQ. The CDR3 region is CASSPRTRAGSVANEQFF. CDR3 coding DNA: TGCGCCAGCAGCCCAAGGACAAGAGCGGGGTCTGTAGCCAATGAGCAGTTCTTC.

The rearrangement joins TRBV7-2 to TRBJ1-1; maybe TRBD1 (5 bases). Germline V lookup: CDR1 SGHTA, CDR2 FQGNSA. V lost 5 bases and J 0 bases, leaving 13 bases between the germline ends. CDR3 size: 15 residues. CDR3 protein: CASSQQTDLNTEAFF. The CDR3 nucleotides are TGTGCCAGCAGCCAACAGACAGACTTGAACACTGAAGCTTTCTTT.

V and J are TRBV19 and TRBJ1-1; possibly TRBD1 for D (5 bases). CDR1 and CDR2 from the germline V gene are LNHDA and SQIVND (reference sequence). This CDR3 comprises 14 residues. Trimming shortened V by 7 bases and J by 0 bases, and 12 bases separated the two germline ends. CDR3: CASKGLNMNTEAFF. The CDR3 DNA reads TGTGCCAGTAAGGGGCTGAACATGAACACTGAAGCTTTCTTT.

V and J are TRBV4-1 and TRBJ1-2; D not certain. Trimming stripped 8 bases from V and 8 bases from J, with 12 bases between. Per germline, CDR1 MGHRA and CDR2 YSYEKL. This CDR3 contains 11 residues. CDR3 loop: CASGKDLGYTF. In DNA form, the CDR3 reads TGCGCCAGCGGTAAGGACTTGGGCTACACCTTC.

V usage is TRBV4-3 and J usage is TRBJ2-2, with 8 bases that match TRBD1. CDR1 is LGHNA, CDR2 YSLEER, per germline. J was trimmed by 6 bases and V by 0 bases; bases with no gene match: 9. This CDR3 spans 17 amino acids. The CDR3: CASSQDPPPGGSGELFF. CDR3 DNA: TGCGCCAGCAGCCAAGATCCCCCCCCAGGGGGCTCCGGGGAGCTGTTTTTT.

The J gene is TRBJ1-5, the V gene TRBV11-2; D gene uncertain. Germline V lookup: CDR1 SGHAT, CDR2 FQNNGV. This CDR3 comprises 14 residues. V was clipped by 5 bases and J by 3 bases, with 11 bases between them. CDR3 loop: CASSIDTLNQPQHF. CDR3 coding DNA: TGTGCCAGCAGCATCGACACTCTCAATCAGCCCCAGCATTTT.

The CDR3 sequence is CASSATTEKTEAFF. The CDR3 DNA is TGCGCCAGCAGTGCCACGACAGAGAAAACTGAAGCTTTCTTT. The chain uses TRBV10-1 and TRBJ1-1; a weak D match, TRBD1 (5 bases). The germline V gene encodes CDR1 WNHNN and CDR2 SYGVQD (reference sequence). The CDR3 length is 14 residues. V lost 4 bases, J lost 5 bases, and 14 bases lay in between.

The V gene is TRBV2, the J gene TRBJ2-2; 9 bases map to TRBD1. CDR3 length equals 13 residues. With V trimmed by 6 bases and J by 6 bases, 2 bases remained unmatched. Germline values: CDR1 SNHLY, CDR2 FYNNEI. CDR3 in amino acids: CASRGTGSGELFF. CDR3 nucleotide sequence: TGTGCCAGCAGAGGGACAGGGTCCGGGGAGCTGTTTTTT. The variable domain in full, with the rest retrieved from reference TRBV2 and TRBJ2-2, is EPEVTQTPSHQVTQMGQEVILRCVPISNHLYFYWYRQILGQKVEFLVSFYNNEISEKSEIFDDQFSVERPDGSNFTLKIRSTKLEDSAMYFCASRGTGSGELFFGEGSRLTVL.

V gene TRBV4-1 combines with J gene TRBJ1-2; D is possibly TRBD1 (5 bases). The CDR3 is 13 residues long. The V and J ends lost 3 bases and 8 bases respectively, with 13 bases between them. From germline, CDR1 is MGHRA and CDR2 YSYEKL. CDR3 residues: CASSHPVGVGYTF. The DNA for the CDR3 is TGCGCCAGCAGCCACCCGGTGGGGGTCGGCTACACCTTC.

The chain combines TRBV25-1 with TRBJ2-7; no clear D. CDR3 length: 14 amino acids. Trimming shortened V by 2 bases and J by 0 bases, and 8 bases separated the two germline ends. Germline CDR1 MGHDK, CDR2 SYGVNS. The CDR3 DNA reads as TGTGCCAGCAGTGAAAGCCGGCTCTCCTACGAGCAGTACTTC. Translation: CASSESRLSYEQYF.

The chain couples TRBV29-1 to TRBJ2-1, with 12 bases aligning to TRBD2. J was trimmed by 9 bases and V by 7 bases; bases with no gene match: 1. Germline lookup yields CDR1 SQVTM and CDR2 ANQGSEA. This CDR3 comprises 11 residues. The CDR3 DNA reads TGCAGCGGGACTAGCGGGACTGAGCAGTTCTTC. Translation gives CSGTSGTEQFF.

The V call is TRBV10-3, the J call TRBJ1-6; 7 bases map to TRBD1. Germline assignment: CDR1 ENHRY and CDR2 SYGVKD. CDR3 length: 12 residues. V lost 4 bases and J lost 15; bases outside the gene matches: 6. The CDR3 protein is CAISGQGLFLHF. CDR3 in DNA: TGTGCCATCAGTGGACAGGGACTATTCCTCCACTTT.

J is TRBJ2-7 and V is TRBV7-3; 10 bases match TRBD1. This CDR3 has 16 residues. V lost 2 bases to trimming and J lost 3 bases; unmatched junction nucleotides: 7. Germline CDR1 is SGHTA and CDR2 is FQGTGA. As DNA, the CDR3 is TGTGCCAGCAGCTTAGCCCAGAGGACAGGGGGCTACGAGCAGTACTTC. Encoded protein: CASSLAQRTGGYEQYF.

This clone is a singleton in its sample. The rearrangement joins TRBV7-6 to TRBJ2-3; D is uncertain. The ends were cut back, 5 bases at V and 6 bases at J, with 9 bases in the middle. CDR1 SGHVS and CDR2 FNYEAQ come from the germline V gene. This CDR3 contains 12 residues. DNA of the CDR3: TGTGCCAGCAGCCCAGTTGTGGATACGCAGTATTTT. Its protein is CASSPVVDTQYF.

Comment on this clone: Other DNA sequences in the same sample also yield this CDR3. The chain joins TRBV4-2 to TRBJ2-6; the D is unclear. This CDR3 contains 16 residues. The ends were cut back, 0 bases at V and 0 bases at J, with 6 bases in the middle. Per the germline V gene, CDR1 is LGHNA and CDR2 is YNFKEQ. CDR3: CASSQEAVSGANVLTF. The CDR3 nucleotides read TGTGCCAGCAGCCAAGAGGCGGTCTCTGGGGCCAACGTCCTGACTTTC.

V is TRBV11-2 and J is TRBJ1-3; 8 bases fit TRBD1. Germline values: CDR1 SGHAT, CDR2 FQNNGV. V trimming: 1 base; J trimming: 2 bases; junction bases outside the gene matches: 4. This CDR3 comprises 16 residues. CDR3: CASSLVGRGPGNTIYF. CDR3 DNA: TGTGCCAGCAGCTTAGTGGGCAGGGGGCCTGGAAACACCATATATTTT. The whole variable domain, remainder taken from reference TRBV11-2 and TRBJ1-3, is EAGVAQSPRYKIIEKRQSVAFWCNPISGHATLYWYQQILGQGPKLLIQFQNNGVVDDSQLPKDRFSAERLKGVDSTLKIQPAKLEDSAVYLCASSLVGRGPGNTIYFGEGSWLTVV.

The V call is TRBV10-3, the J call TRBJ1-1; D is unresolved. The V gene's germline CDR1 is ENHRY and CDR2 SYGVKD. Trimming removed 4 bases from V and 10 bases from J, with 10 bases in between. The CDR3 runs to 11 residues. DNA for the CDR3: TGTGCCATCAGTGCCGGGAGTGGAGCTTTCTTT. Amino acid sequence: CAISAGSGAFF.

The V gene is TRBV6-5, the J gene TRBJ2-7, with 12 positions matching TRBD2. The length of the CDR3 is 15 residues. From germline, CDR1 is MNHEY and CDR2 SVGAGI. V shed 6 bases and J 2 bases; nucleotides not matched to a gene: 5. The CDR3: CASSMTSGSTYEQYF. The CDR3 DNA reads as TGTGCCAGCAGCATGACTAGCGGGAGTACCTACGAGCAGTACTTC.

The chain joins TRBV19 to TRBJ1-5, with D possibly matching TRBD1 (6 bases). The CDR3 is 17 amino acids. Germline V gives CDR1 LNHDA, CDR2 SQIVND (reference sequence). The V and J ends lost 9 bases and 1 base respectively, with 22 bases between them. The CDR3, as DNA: TGTGCCAGCCAGGTGGGGCAGGGGAGAAACAGCAATCAGCCCCAGCATTTT. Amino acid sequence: CASQVGQGRNSNQPQHF.

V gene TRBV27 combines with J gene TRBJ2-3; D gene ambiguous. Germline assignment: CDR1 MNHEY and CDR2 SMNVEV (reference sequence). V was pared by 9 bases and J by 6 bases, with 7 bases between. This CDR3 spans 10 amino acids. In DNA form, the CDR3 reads TGTGCCAGTTCTGGGGATACGCAGTATTTT. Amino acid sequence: CASSGDTQYF.